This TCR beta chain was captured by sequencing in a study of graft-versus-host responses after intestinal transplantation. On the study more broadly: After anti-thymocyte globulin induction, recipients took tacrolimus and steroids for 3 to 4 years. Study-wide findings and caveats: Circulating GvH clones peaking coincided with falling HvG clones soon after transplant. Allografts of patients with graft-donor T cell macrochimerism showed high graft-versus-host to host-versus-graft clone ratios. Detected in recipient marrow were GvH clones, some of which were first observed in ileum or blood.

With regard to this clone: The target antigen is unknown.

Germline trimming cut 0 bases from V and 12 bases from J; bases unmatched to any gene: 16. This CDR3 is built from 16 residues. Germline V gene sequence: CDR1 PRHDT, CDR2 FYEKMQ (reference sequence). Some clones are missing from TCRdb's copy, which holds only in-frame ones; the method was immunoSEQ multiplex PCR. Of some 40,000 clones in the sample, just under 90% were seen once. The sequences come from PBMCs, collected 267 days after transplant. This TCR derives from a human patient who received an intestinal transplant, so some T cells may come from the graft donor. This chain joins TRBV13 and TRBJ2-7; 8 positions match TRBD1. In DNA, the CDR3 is TGTGCCAGCAGCTTAGGTGGTTGGACAGGGAGCTCCCCGCGGTACTTC. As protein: CASSLGGWTGSSPRYF.